This T cell receptor beta chain emerged from a study of STAT3 mutations in large granular lymphocyte leukemia. Study results and limitations: Treatment regimens differed across patients between samplings. Clonal expansion was inferred from samples taken at other timepoints. After therapy, 6 of 18 patients switched clonotypes, all new clones STAT3 wild type. In T-cell large granular lymphocyte leukemia, about half of patients showed multiple immunodominant subclonotypes.

TCRdb keeps only in-frame clones here, not all; method: immunoSEQ multiplex PCR. This sample yields roughly 40,000 clones, of which nearly 90% are seen a single time; around 0.44% belongs to the top ten. A word on this clone: Its target is not known.

Trimming took 8 bases from V and 2 from J, leaving 13 bases between them. Germline lookup yields CDR1 MNHEY and CDR2 SVGAGI. This CDR3 is built from 13 residues. This clonotype was obtained from a human donor with T large granular lymphocyte leukemia. Some clones in this sample may be carry-over from other donors' samples. The chain links TRBV6-5 to TRBJ2-7; D unclear. Sequenced input: PBMCs. The CDR3 reads CASGKPPPYEQYF. DNA of the CDR3: TGTGCCAGCGGGAAACCCCCTCCCTACGAGCAGTACTTC.